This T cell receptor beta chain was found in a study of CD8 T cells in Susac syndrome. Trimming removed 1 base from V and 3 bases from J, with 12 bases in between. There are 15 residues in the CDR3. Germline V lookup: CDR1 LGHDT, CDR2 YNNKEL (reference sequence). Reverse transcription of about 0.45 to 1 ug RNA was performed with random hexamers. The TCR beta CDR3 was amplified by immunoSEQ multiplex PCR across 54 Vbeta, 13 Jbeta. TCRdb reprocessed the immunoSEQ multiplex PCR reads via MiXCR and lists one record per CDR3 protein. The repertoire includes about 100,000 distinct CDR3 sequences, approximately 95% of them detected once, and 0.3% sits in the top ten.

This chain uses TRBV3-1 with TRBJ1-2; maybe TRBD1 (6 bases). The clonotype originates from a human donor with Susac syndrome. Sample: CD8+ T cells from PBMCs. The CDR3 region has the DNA TGTGCCAGCAGCCAAGTCATCAGGGGCGACTATGGCTACACCTTC. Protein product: CASSQVIRGDYGYTF.